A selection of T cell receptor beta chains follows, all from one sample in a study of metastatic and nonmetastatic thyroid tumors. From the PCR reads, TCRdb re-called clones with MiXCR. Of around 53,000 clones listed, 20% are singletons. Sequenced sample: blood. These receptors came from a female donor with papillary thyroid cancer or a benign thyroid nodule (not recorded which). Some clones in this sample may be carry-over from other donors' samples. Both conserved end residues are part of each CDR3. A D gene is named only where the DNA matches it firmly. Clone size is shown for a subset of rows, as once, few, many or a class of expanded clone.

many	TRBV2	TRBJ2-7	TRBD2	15	TGTGCCAGTAGATTCAGGACTAGCGTTTCCTACGAGCAGTACTTC	CASRFRTSVSYEQYF
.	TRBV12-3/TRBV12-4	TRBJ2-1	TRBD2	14	TGTGCCAGCAGTCGACAGACTAGCGGGAATGAGAAGTTGTTC	CASSRQTSGNEKLF
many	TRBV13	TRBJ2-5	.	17	TGTGCCAGCAGCTTAGAGAGTTCGGGCAGGGTCCAAGAGACCCAGTACTTC	CASSLESSGRVQETQYF
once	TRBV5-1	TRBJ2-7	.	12	TGCGGCAGCAGTCCGACAGGCTTGGAGCAGTACTTC	CGSSPTGLEQYF
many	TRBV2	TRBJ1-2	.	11	TGTGCCAGCCGCGAGAGCTATGGCTACACCTTC	CASRESYGYTF
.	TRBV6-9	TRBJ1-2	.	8	TGTGCTAACTATGACTACACCTTC	CANYDYTF
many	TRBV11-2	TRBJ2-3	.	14	TGTGCCAGCAGCCAGGGATCTAGTACAGATACGCAGTATTTT	CASSQGSSTDTQYF
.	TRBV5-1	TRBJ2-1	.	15	TGCGCGCGCAGCTTGGGGCACCTCTCCTACAATGAGCAGTTCTTC	CARSLGHLSYNEQFF
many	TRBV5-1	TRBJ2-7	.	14	TGCGCCAGCACCTTGGACATCACAAATTACGAGCAGTACTTC	CASTLDITNYEQYF
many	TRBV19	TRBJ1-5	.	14	TGTGCCAGTATAAGCAGGGACAGCAATCAGCCCCAGCATTTT	CASISRDSNQPQHF
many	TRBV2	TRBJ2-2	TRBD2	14	TGTGCCAGCAGTGGGGACGGGGGGACCGGGGAGCTGTTTTTT	CASSGDGGTGELFF
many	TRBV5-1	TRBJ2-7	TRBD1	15	TGCGCCAGCAGCTTGGGAGGGGACAGCCCCTACGAGCAGTACTTC	CASSLGGDSPYEQYF
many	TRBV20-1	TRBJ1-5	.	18	TGCAGTGCTAGAGATACTGGAGACAGCTATTATAGCAATCAGCCCCAGCATTTT	CSARDTGDSYYSNQPQHF
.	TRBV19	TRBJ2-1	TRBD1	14	TGTTCGAGGAGTCGAACAGGGGTCTACAATGAGCAGTTCTTC	CSRSRTGVYNEQFF
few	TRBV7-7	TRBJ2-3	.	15	TGTGCTAGCAGCTTAGCGACAGTGAGTTCAGATACGCAGTATTTT	CASSLATVSSDTQYF
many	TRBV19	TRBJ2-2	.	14	TGTGCCAGTAGTATATCGGTAAACACCGGGGAGCTGTTTTTT	CASSISVNTGELFF
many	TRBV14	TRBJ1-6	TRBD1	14	TGTGCCAGCAGCCAGACAGGGCGGAATTCACCCCTCCACTTT	CASSQTGRNSPLHF
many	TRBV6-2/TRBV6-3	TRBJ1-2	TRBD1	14	TGTGCCAGCAGTGCCGGGACAGCTAACTATGGCTACACCTTC	CASSAGTANYGYTF
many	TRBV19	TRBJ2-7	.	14	TGTGCCAGTAGTATAGTGGGAGACCCTTACGAGCAGTACTTC	CASSIVGDPYEQYF
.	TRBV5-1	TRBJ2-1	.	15	TGCGCCAGCAGATTGTTAAGGGGTAGATACAATGAGCAGTTCTTC	CASRLLRGRYNEQFF
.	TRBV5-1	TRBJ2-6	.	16	TGCGGAAGCAGCTTGACCGGGAGCTCTGGGGCCAACGTCCTGACTTTC	CGSSLTGSSGANVLTF
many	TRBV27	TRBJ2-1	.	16	TGTGCCAGCAGAGACTGGGACGAACGGAGGAACAATGAGCAGTTCTTC	CASRDWDERRNNEQFF
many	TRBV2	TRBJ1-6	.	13	TGTGCCAGCAAAGGGCGGTATAATTCACCCCTCCACTTT	CASKGRYNSPLHF
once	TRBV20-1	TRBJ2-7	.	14	TGCAGTGCTACGAAGTCTGGGGTAACCTACGAGCAGTACTTC	CSATKSGVTYEQYF
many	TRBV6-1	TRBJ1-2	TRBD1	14	TGTGCCAGCAGCCTAGACCAGGGGGCTTATGGCTACACCTTC	CASSLDQGAYGYTF
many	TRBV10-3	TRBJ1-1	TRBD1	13	TGTGCCATCGGGACAGGGGGCTACACTGAAGCTTTCTTT	CAIGTGGYTEAFF
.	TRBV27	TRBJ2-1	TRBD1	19	TGTGCCAGCAGTGTACGGGACAGCGTACACTCAAGCTCCTACAATGAGCAGTTCTTC	CASSVRDSVHSSSYNEQFF
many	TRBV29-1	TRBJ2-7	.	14	TGCAGCGTTGAGACAGGAGGTCCCCTAAGCGAGCAGTACTTC	CSVETGGPLSEQYF